The rows below give T cell receptor beta chains drawn from one sample of a study of T cell responses to AZD1222 COVID-19 vaccine. TCRdb's table, derived via immunoSEQ multiplex PCR, lists solely in-frame clones and lacks some. The table shows about 78,000 clones, with approximately 85% occurring only once. This material consisted of peripheral blood, taken on day 0 of MenACWY control vaccination. The receptors were sampled from an adult in good health. The CDR3 runs from the conserved cysteine through the conserved F or W. D genes are given only for firm matches. A clone size is listed for some rows: how often the clone was seen (once, few, many), or a class if it is expanded.

D gene	V gene	clone size	J gene	CDR3 DNA	CDR3 protein
NA	TRBV4-2	NA	TRBJ1-6	TGTGCCAGCAGCTCCGCCCCCGCCAGCTCCTATAATTCACCCCTCCACTTT	CASSSAPASSYNSPLHF
NA	TRBV6-2/TRBV6-3	NA	TRBJ2-3	TGTGCCAGCAGTCCCTACGGGAGCACAGATACGCAGTATTTT	CASSPYGSTDTQYF
NA	TRBV28	NA	TRBJ1-5	TGTGCCAGCAGTTTGAACCAAAATCAGCCCCAGCATTTT	CASSLNQNQPQHF
NA	TRBV7-2	NA	TRBJ2-2	TGTGCCAGCAGCTTAGTTGAGGGTGGTACCGGGGAGCTGTTTTTT	CASSLVEGGTGELFF
TRBD1	TRBV4-2	NA	TRBJ2-7	TGTGCCAGCAGCCAAGCACCGGGACAGGGGACCTTCGAGCAGTACTTC	CASSQAPGQGTFEQYF
NA	TRBV18	NA	TRBJ1-1	TGTGCCAGCTCACCACCGCCGGGGAACACTGAAGCTTTCTTT	CASSPPPGNTEAFF
NA	TRBV6-1	NA	TRBJ1-6	TGTGCCAGCAGTGAACGTTCCGCCGTAGCCTTTAATTCACCCCTCCACTTT	CASSERSAVAFNSPLHF
TRBD1	TRBV12-3/TRBV12-4	NA	TRBJ2-1	TGTGCCACGGGACAGGGAGGCAATGAGCAGTTCTTC	CATGQGGNEQFF
NA	TRBV28	NA	TRBJ1-4	TGTGCCAGCATCCCGTGGGGGACTAATGAAAAACTGTTTTTT	CASIPWGTNEKLFF
NA	TRBV7-9	few	TRBJ2-2	TGTGCCAGCACCAAAGGGGGTTTCTCCGGGGAGCTGTTTTTT	CASTKGGFSGELFF
NA	TRBV28	NA	TRBJ1-2	TGTGCCAGCAGTTTATCTGGGGGCTATGGCTACACCTTC	CASSLSGGYGYTF
NA	TRBV28	NA	TRBJ2-3	TGTGCCAGCAGTTTCCAGGGAACCACAGATACGCAGTATTTT	CASSFQGTTDTQYF
NA	TRBV27	NA	TRBJ2-3	TGTGCCAGCAGTCTGGTAGGAGGTACGCAGTATTTT	CASSLVGGTQYF
TRBD1	TRBV10-3	NA	TRBJ2-1	TGTGCCATCAAAGGACAGGGCAATAGAAATGAGCAGTTCTTC	CAIKGQGNRNEQFF
NA	TRBV9	few	TRBJ2-7	TGTGCCAGCAGCGTAGGGCAGGGGGGAAACGAGCAGTACTTC	CASSVGQGGNEQYF
NA	TRBV6-2/TRBV6-3	NA	TRBJ1-2	TGTGCCAGCAGTCCCGGGAGGTCATATGGCTACACCTTC	CASSPGRSYGYTF
NA	TRBV7-6	NA	TRBJ2-7	TGTGCCAGCAGCCCACTGGCCGGGTGGGGGGTCGAGCAGTACTTC	CASSPLAGWGVEQYF
NA	TRBV6-5	NA	TRBJ1-1	TGTGCAGCCTGGGGAACTTCTGAAGCTTTCTTT	CAAWGTSEAFF
TRBD2	TRBV6-5	NA	TRBJ2-5	TGTGCCAGCTTCGAGAGGGAGGGTAAAAAGACCCAGTACTTC	CASFEREGKKTQYF
NA	TRBV6-5	NA	TRBJ1-2	TGTGCCAGCAGTTACCGTCAGGGGATGGGCGGCTACACCTTC	CASSYRQGMGGYTF
NA	TRBV2	NA	TRBJ1-5	TGTGCCAGCAGTGCCCCCCTCGGACCATTAGGGCAGCCCCAGCATTTT	CASSAPLGPLGQPQHF
TRBD1	TRBV7-8	few	TRBJ1-1	TGTGCCAGCAGCTCGGACAGGGACACTGAAGCTTTCTTT	CASSSDRDTEAFF
TRBD1	TRBV28	NA	TRBJ2-2	TGTGCCAGCAGTTTTGGACAGGCCGCGGACACCGGGGAGCTGTTTTTT	CASSFGQAADTGELFF
NA	TRBV2	NA	TRBJ1-5	TGTGCCAGCAGTGATTGGGGGGGCAATCAGCCCCAGCATTTT	CASSDWGGNQPQHF
NA	TRBV6-5	few	TRBJ1-1	TGTGCCAGCGGAGCTTGGGGGGGCCGGACTGAAGCTTTCTTT	CASGAWGGRTEAFF
TRBD1	TRBV3-1/TRBV3-2	once	TRBJ2-7	TGTGCCAGCAGCCAGCATCAGGGGGCTGGTGGTGGCGAGCAGTACTTC	CASSQHQGAGGGEQYF
NA	TRBV6-5	NA	TRBJ2-7	TGTGCCAGCAGGGACAGCTCCTACGAGCAGTACTTC	CASRDSSYEQYF
TRBD1	TRBV7-2	once	TRBJ1-5	TGTGCCAGCAGCCGGACAGGAAATAGCAATCAGCCCCAGCATTTT	CASSRTGNSNQPQHF
NA	TRBV9	NA	TRBJ2-1	TGTGCCAGCAGCGTAGCTCTAAGCGCAGGAGACAATGAGCAGTTCTTC	CASSVALSAGDNEQFF
TRBD2	TRBV15	NA	TRBJ2-3	TGTGCCACCAGCAGGACTAGCGCTGGGACAGATACGCAGTATTTT	CATSRTSAGTDTQYF
TRBD1	TRBV2	NA	TRBJ2-2	TGTGCCAGCGACAGGGGGATAAACACCGGGGAGCTGTTTTTT	CASDRGINTGELFF
NA	TRBV7-3	NA	TRBJ2-5	TGTGCCAGCAGCCTACTCCCTCAGGGCGGGACCCAGTACTTC	CASSLLPQGGTQYF
TRBD1	TRBV5-1	NA	TRBJ1-6	TGCGCCAGCAGGGCGCCCGGGACAGACAATTCACCCCTCCACTTT	CASRAPGTDNSPLHF
NA	TRBV6-1	NA	TRBJ1-2	TGTGCCAGCAGTGAAGCGCGGAGGGACTTTGACTATGGCTACACCTTC	CASSEARRDFDYGYTF
TRBD1	TRBV7-2	few	TRBJ1-2	TGTGCCAGCAGCTTAAGTGGGACAGGTTTTACTGGCTACACCTTC	CASSLSGTGFTGYTF
NA	TRBV5-6	few	TRBJ2-7	TGTGCCAGCAGCTTGGCGGCAAGGGGAGGAAGCTACGAGCAGTACTTC	CASSLAARGGSYEQYF
NA	TRBV29-1	NA	TRBJ1-3	TGCAGCGCAGTCGACAGGCCCTCTGGAAACACCATATATTTT	CSAVDRPSGNTIYF
NA	TRBV7-2	NA	TRBJ1-5	TGTGCCAGCAGCTTGGTCTCTCAGCCCCAGCATTTT	CASSLVSQPQHF
NA	TRBV5-5	NA	TRBJ1-6	TGTGCCAGCAGCTCGTACATGGCTGGTTCTAATTCACCCCTCCACTTT	CASSSYMAGSNSPLHF
NA	TRBV3-1/TRBV3-2	NA	TRBJ1-1	TGTGCCAGCAGCCTAAAGCCGAAAGGCACTGAAGCTTTCTTT	CASSLKPKGTEAFF
NA	TRBV7-8	NA	TRBJ2-1	TGTGCCAGCAGCTTAGGGCAGGGGGGGTACAATGAGCAGTTCTTC	CASSLGQGGYNEQFF
TRBD1	TRBV10-3	NA	TRBJ1-3	TGTGCCATCAGGAACACGGGACAGGGAAGAAACACCATATATTTT	CAIRNTGQGRNTIYF
TRBD1	TRBV27	NA	TRBJ1-3	TGTGCCAGCAGTACGACAGGGGGCGGAAACACCATATATTTT	CASSTTGGGNTIYF
TRBD1	TRBV30	once	TRBJ1-5	TGTGCCTGGAGTCAAGACAGGGAAGGTCAGCCCCAGCATTTT	CAWSQDREGQPQHF
TRBD1	TRBV6-5	NA	TRBJ1-2	TGTGCCAGCAGTCGGACAGGGTTTGACTATGGCTACACCTTC	CASSRTGFDYGYTF
NA	TRBV5-1	NA	TRBJ1-6	TGCGCCAGCAGAACCTCCCCGGGCCTGGAGTCCTATAATTCACCCCTCCACTTT	CASRTSPGLESYNSPLHF